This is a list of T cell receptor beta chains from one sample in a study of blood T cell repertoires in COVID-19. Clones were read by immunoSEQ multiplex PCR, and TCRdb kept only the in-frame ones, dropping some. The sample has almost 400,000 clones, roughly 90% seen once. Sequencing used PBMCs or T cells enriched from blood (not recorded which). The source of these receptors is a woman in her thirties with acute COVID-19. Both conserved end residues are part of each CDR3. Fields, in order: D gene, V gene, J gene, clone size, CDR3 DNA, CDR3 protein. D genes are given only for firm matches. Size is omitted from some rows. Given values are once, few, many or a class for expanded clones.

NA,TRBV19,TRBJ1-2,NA,TGTGCCAGTAGTATACGCCCATCAGGCTATGGCTACACCTTC,CASSIRPSGYGYTF
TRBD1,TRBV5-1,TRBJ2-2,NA,TGCGCCAGCAGCTGGGACAGGGCCACCGGGGAGCTGTTTTTT,CASSWDRATGELFF
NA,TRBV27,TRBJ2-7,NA,TGTGCCAGCAGTTTATCGATAGAACAGACCTACGAGCAGTACTTC,CASSLSIEQTYEQYF
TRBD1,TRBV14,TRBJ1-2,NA,TGTGCCAGCAGCCAATTCTCAGGGGGCGCAGGGGGCTACACCTTC,CASSQFSGGAGGYTF
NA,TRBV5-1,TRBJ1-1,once,TGCGCCAGCAGCCTGCAGACAGCGAACACTGAAGCTTTCTTT,CASSLQTANTEAFF
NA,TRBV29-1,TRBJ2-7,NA,TGCAGCGTTGCGACAGGTCTCGAGCAGTACTTC,CSVATGLEQYF
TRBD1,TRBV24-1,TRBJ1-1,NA,TGTGCCACCAATGCCGGGACAGGCCGCACTGAAGCTTTCTTT,CATNAGTGRTEAFF
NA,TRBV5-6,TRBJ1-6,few,TGTGCCAGCACTCGACGGAACAGAGTTAATTCACCCCTCCACTTT,CASTRRNRVNSPLHF
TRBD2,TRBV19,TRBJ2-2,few,TGTGCCAGTAGACCTAGCGGGACGAACACCGGGGAGCTGTTTTTT,CASRPSGTNTGELFF
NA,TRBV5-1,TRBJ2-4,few,TGCGCCAGCAGCGGCGGCGCGGGACCGAAAAACATTCAGTACTTC,CASSGGAGPKNIQYF
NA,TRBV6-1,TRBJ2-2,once,TGTGCCAGCAGTGAAGTCGTTAGGGGTCGGGCCGGGGAGCTGTTTTTT,CASSEVVRGRAGELFF
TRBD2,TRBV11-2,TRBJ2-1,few,TGTGCCAGCAGCTTAAATTTAGCGGGCCTGGACAAAAATGAGCAGTTCTTC,CASSLNLAGLDKNEQFF
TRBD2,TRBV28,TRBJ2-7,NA,TGTGCCAGCAGTTTAAACAGCGGAGGGTTGCGGGGGGAAGACGAGCAGTACTTC,CASSLNSGGLRGEDEQYF
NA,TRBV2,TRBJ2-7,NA,TGTGCCAGCAGCATCCGGGACTCCTACGAGCAGTACTTC,CASSIRDSYEQYF
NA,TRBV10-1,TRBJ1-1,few,TGCGCCAGCAGTGAGTCCAGTCGCACTGAAGCTTTCTTT,CASSESSRTEAFF
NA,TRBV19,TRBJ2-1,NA,TGTGCCACTAGAAGCGGCGTTCAGTTCTTC,CATRSGVQFF
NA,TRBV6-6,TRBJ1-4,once,TGTGCCAGCAGATTGACAAGTGAGAATGAAAAACTGTTTTTT,CASRLTSENEKLFF
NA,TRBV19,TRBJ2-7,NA,TGTGCCAGTAGTATGATGGTGGACAACTACGAGCAGTACTTC,CASSMMVDNYEQYF
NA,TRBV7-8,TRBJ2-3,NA,TGTGCCAGCAGCACTAAGGCGGGGGCTAGCACAGATACGCAGTATTTT,CASSTKAGASTDTQYF